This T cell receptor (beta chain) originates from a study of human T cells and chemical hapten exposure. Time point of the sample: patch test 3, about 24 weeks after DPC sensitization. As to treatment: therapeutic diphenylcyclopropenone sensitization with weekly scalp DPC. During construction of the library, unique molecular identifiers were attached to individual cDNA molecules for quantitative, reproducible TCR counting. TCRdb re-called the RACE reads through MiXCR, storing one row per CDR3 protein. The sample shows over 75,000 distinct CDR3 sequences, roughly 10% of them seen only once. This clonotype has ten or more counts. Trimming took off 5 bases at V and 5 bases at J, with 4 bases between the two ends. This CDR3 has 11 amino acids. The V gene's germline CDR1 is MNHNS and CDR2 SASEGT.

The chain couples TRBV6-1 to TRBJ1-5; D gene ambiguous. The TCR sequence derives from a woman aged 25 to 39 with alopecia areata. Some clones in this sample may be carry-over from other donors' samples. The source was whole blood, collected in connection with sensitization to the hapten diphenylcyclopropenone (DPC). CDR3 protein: CASSLYQPQHF. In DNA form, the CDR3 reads TGTGCCAGCAGTCTTTATCAGCCCCAGCATTTT.